These 20 T cell receptor beta chains were all obtained from the same sample, sequenced in a study of blood T cells in healthy people across ages. A second PCR, run for about 7 to 11 cycles, used a sample-barcoded 5' primer plus a J-beta primer mix. TCRdb reprocessed the 5' RACE reads via MiXCR and lists one record per CDR3 protein. This sample has roughly 800,000 distinct CDR3 sequences, with just under 25% found just once. The data also belong to a second study, concerning T cells of mothers and their children.

Sequencing was carried out using blood. Receptors originate from a boy aged 5-17 years in good health.

This clonotype was seen more than once but under ten times. The rearrangement uses TRBV15 and TRBJ2-5, with 10 bases identical to TRBD2. This CDR3 contains 15 residues. Looked up from germline, CDR1 is LNHNV and CDR2 is YYDKDF (reference sequence). Losses at the gene ends were 4 bases for V and 3 bases for J; bases not matched to a gene: 5. The CDR3 sequence is CATSMGTSAEETQYF. As DNA, the CDR3 is TGTGCCACCAGCATGGGGACTAGCGCAGAAGAGACCCAGTACTTC.

CDR3 sequence (DNA): TGTGCCAGCAGCTTCGCCCAGACTAGCGGGGGCCGCGGAAATGAGCAGTTCTTC. Protein sequence: CASSFAQTSGGRGNEQFF. The rearrangement uses TRBV11-2 and TRBJ2-1, with 12 bases aligning to TRBD2. V was clipped by 3 bases and J by 7 bases; unmatched bases: 13. CDR3 length equals 18 residues. Germline V gives CDR1 SGHAT, CDR2 FQNNGV.

The chain carries TRBV27 and TRBJ2-4; TRBD2 matches at 7 bases. CDR1 is MNHEY and CDR2 is SMNVEV in the germline V gene (reference sequence). The V and J ends lost 8 bases and 2 bases, in that order; junction bases with no gene match: 6. The CDR3 loop spans 14 amino acids. The CDR3 bases are TGTGCCAGCGGAAAGACTAGCACCAAAAACATTCAGTACTTC. It codes for CASGKTSTKNIQYF.

The chain joins TRBV4-2 to TRBJ2-5, with 11 nucleotides matching TRBD2. Germline-derived CDR1 and CDR2 are LGHNA and YNFKEQ. The CDR3 has 15 residues. Germline trimming cut 4 bases from V and 4 bases from J; bases unmatched to any gene: 5. The CDR3 DNA reads TGTGCCAGCAGCCGCAGACTAGCGGGGACAGAGACCCAGTACTTC. It specifies CASSRRLAGTETQYF.

The J gene is TRBJ1-1, the V gene TRBV12-3 or TRBV12-4; tentatively, D is TRBD1 (5 bases). The CDR3 runs 14 residues. Trimming shortened V by 7 bases and J by 6 bases, and 18 bases separated the two germline ends. CDR3: CASTSRRRGAEAFF. The DNA of the CDR3 is TGTGCCAGCACCTCGAGGCGGAGGGGCGCTGAAGCTTTCTTT.

The gene calls are TRBV28 and TRBJ1-2, with D possibly being TRBD1 (6 bases). V lost 3 bases and J lost 3, with 11 bases in between. Germline CDR1 is MDHEN and CDR2 is SYDVKM. The CDR3 consists of 14 residues. The CDR3 spells CASSFPRTDYGYTF. The CDR3 DNA is TGTGCCAGCAGTTTCCCTCGGACAGACTATGGCTACACCTTC.

This clonotype was counted a few times. This chain links TRBV20-1 with TRBJ2-5, with D possibly TRBD2 on 5 matching bases. Trimming took off 0 bases at V and 5 bases at J, with 16 bases between the two ends. This CDR3 contains 15 residues. Germline loops: CDR1 DFQATT, CDR2 SNEGSKA (reference sequence). The CDR3 coding sequence is TGCAGTGCTAGAGATCCCAGGACTTCGGCCGAGACCCAGTACTTC. Protein: CSARDPRTSAETQYF.

This chain joins TRBV12-3 or TRBV12-4 and TRBJ2-5; 14 nucleotides agree with TRBD2. V gave up 1 base and J gave up 2 bases; unmatched junction bases: 3. CDR3 length equals 17 residues. CDR3 sequence: CASSLDGTSGGQETQYF. CDR3 nucleotides: TGTGCCAGCAGTTTAGACGGGACTAGCGGGGGACAAGAGACCCAGTACTTC.

This clonotype came up a few times. V is TRBV29-1 and J is TRBJ2-5; tentatively, D is TRBD2 (5 bases). This CDR3 region has 14 residues. Germline assignment: CDR1 SQVTM and CDR2 ANQGSEA. The V and J ends lost 6 bases and 4 bases respectively, with 18 bases between them. The CDR3 region is CSVAGSAVGETQYF. CDR3 sequence (DNA): TGCAGCGTCGCCGGATCAGCGGTCGGAGAGACCCAGTACTTC.

In this sample, this clonotype turned up a few times. This chain links TRBV28 with TRBJ2-7; 10 bases agree with TRBD1. The ends lost 2 bases at V and 7 bases at J; junction bases unmatched: 8. Per germline, CDR1 MDHEN and CDR2 SYDVKM. The CDR3 runs to 15 residues. CDR3 coding DNA: TGTGCCAGCAGTTTAGGGACAGGGGAATCTCATGAGCAGTACTTC. This sequence encodes CASSLGTGESHEQYF.

The chain couples TRBV6-1 to TRBJ2-7; TRBD1 matches 7 bases. After removal of 4 bases from V and 2 bases from J, the junction contained 5 bases not matched to a gene. Per germline, CDR1 MNHNS and CDR2 SASEGT. The CDR3 totals 14 residues. This CDR3 reads CASSGYRGPYEQYF. The CDR3 nucleotides are TGTGCCAGCAGTGGATACAGGGGCCCCTACGAGCAGTACTTC.

This clonotype was counted only a few times. J is TRBJ2-1 and V is TRBV27; TRBD2 agrees at 8 bases. J gave up 10 bases and V 7 bases, and 12 bases lay outside the gene matches. The CDR3 length is 14 residues. In germline, CDR1 is MNHEY, CDR2 SMNVEV (reference sequence). The CDR3 protein is CASTLQDIAGEQFF. The CDR3 DNA sequence: TGTGCCAGCACCTTACAGGATATAGCGGGAGAGCAGTTCTTC.

The chain employs TRBV29-1 and TRBJ2-5; 7 nucleotides agree with TRBD1. The CDR3 runs to 13 residues. The junction had 8 bases not matched to a gene; V was cut back by 6 bases and J by 4 bases. Germline V gene lookup returns CDR1 SQVTM and CDR2 ANQGSEA. CDR3 residues: CSVPTGVGETQYF. The CDR3 DNA follows: TGCAGCGTCCCCACAGGGGTCGGAGAGACCCAGTACTTC.

The V call is TRBV20-1, the J call TRBJ2-7; TRBD1 matches at 8 bases. Losses at the gene ends were 0 bases for V and 2 bases for J; bases not matched to a gene: 6. The CDR3 covers 15 residues. CDR1 is DFQATT, CDR2 SNEGSKA, per germline (reference sequence). The CDR3 nucleotides read TGCAGTGCTAGAGATCCCGACAGGGGTGCCTACGAGCAGTACTTC. Protein: CSARDPDRGAYEQYF.

V gene TRBV20-1 combines with J gene TRBJ2-3, with a tentative D call TRBD2 (6 bases). There are 15 residues in the CDR3. Looked up from germline, CDR1 is DFQATT and CDR2 is SNEGSKA (reference sequence). V dropped 0 bases and J dropped 2 bases, with 12 bases sitting between them. CDR3 sequence: CSARDARRDTDTQYF. As DNA, the CDR3 is TGCAGTGCTAGAGATGCGAGGAGGGACACAGATACGCAGTATTTT.

V gene TRBV7-3 combines with J gene TRBJ2-5; 9 bases are shared with TRBD2. The end of the DNA is better explained by TRBJ2-1, so the J call may be wrong. The CDR3 is 15 amino acids. CDR1 is SGHTA, CDR2 FQGTGA, per germline. CDR3 DNA: TGTGCCAGCAGCTTAGGCGGGAGGGCCTCGGATGCGCAGTTCTTC. Amino acid sequence: CASSLGGRASDAQFF.

The gene calls are TRBV4-1 and TRBJ2-5; D is perhaps TRBD2 (6 bases). The J call is in doubt because the DNA end fits TRBJ2-1 better. This CDR3 contains 15 residues. Germline-derived CDR1 and CDR2 are MGHRA and YSYEKL. This chain's CDR3 is CASSHFQGGHNEQFF. The DNA of the CDR3 is TGCGCCAGCAGCCACTTCCAAGGAGGGCATAATGAGCAGTTCTTC.

In this sample, this clonotype turned up a few times. The DNA for the CDR3 is TGTGCCAGCAGCTTAGGAGCCAACTCTGGAAACACCATATATTTT. Amino acids: CASSLGANSGNTIYF. The chain is built from TRBV7-9 and TRBJ1-3; no clear D. V was shortened by 1 base and J by 0 bases, with 7 bases between the two germline ends. Looked up from germline, CDR1 is SEHNR and CDR2 is FQNEAQ (reference sequence). CDR3 size: 15 residues.

This clonotype turned up a few times. The gene calls are TRBV7-9 and TRBJ1-3; D not certain. The ends were cut back, 3 bases at V and 0 bases at J, with 6 bases in the middle. CDR1 and CDR2 (germline): SEHNR, FQNEAQ (reference sequence). CDR3 length: 14 residues. The CDR3 reads CASSFQDSGNTIYF. Written as DNA, the CDR3 is TGTGCCAGCAGCTTCCAGGACTCTGGAAACACCATATATTTT.

The chain uses TRBV7-9 and TRBJ1-4; TRBD1 matches 8 bases. The junction had 19 bases not matched to a gene; V was cut back by 5 bases and J by 8 bases. Looked up from germline, CDR1 is SEHNR and CDR2 is FQNEAQ (reference sequence). The CDR3 contains 18 residues. As DNA, the CDR3 is TGTGCCAGCAGCCGACCACCGGGACAGGCTCTTTCGGACGAAAAACTGTTTTTT. Translation: CASSRPPGQALSDEKLFF.